This TCR beta chain was identified in a study of CD8 T cells in ankylosing spondylitis. Study-wide points: In ankylosing spondylitis blood, a motif of roughly 8 highly homologous TCR beta variants appeared characteristic. In ankylosing spondylitis patients, matched synovial fluid reportedly showed significant enrichment of disease-linked clones. Some motif variants were previously reported in reactive arthritis synovial fluid and blood.

TCRdb re-derived calls from the 5' RACE reads in MiXCR, one entry per CDR3 protein. Here the sample spans hundreds of thousands of distinct CDR3 sequences, over 9.5% being singletons. Trimming left V 0 bases short and J 3 bases short, with 12 bases between. Per the germline V gene, CDR1 is DFQATT and CDR2 is SNEGSKA (reference sequence). The CDR3 sequence is 15 residues long. As for this clonotype: The target antigen is unknown.

The chain couples TRBV20-1 to TRBJ2-1; D might be TRBD2 (5 bases). The sequence was collected from a male donor with ankylosing spondylitis. Sequencing input: blood, either unsorted or a sorted T cell fraction (not recorded which). The CDR3 DNA reads TGCAGTGCTAGAGATGGGGTAGCGAACTACAATGAGCAGTTCTTC. This encodes CSARDGVANYNEQFF.